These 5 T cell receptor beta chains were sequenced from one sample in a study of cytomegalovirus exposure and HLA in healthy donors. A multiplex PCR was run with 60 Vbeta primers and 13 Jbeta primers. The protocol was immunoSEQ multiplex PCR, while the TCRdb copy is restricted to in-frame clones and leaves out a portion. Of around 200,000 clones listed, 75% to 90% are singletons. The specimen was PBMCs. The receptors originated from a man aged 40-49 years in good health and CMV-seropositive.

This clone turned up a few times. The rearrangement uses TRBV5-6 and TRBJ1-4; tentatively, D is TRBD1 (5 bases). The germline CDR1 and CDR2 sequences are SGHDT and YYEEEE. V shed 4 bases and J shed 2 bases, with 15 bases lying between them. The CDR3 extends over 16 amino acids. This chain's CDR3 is CASSPTGGVTNEKLFF. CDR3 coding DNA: TGTGCCAGCAGCCCCACGGGGGGTGTGACTAATGAAAAACTGTTTTTT. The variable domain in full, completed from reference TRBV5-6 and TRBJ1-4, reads DAGVTQSPTHLIKTRGQQVTLRCSPKSGHDTVSWYQQALGQGPQFIFQYYEEEERQRGNFPDRFSGHQFPNYSSELNVNALLLGDSALYLCASSPTGGVTNEKLFFGSGTQLSVL.

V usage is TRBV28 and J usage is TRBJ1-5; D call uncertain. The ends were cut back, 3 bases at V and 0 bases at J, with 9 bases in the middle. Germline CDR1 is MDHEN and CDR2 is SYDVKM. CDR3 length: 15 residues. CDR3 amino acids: CASSLWAPSNQPQHF. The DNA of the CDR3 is TGTGCCAGCAGTTTGTGGGCTCCTAGCAATCAGCCCCAGCATTTT.

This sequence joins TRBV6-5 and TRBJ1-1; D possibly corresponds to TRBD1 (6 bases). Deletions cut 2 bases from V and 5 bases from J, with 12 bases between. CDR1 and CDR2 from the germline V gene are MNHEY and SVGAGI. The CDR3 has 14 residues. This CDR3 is CASSYVGGGTEAFF. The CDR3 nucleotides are TGTGCCAGCAGTTACGTAGGGGGGGGAACTGAAGCTTTCTTT.

The CDR3 reads CASSEDTNGYTF. The CDR3 bases are TGTGCCAGCAGCGAGGACACAAATGGCTACACCTTC. The chain carries TRBV9 and TRBJ1-2; tentatively, D is TRBD1 (5 bases). The V gene lost 3 bases and the J gene lost 6 bases, with 9 bases spanning the gap. Germline values: CDR1 SGDLS, CDR2 YYNGEE. The CDR3 length is 12 residues. The full variable domain, in which reference TRBV9 and TRBJ1-2 provide the parts outside the CDR3, is DSGVTQTPKHLITATGQRVTLRCSPRSGDLSVYWYQQSLDQGLQFLIQYYNGEERAKGNILERFSAQQFPDLHSELNLSSLELGDSALYFCASSEDTNGYTFGSGTRLTVV.

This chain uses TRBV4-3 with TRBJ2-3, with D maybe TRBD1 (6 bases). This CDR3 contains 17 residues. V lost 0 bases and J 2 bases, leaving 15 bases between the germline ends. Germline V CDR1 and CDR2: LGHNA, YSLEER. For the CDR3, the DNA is TGCGCCAGCAGCCAAGATCTTCCTGGGGGCTACACAGATACGCAGTATTTT. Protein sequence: CASSQDLPGGYTDTQYF.